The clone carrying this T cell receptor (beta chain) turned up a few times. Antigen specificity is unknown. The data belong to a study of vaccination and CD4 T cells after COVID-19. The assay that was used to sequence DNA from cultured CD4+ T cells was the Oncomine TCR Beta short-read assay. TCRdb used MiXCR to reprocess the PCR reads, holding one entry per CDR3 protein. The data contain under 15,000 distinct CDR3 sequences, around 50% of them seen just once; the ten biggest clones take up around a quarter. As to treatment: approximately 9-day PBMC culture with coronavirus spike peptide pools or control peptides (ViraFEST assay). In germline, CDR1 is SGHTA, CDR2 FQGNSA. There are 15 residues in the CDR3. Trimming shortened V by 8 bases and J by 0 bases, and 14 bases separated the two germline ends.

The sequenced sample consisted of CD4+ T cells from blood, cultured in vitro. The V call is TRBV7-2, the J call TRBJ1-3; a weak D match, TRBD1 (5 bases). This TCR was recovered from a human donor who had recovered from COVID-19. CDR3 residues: CASRLTGDSGNTIYF. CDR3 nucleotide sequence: TGTGCCAGCCGCCTCACAGGTGACTCTGGAAACACCATATATTTT.